The 23 T cell receptor beta chains below come from one sample, sequenced in a study of cytomegalovirus exposure and HLA in healthy donors. Measured with immunoSEQ multiplex PCR; TCRdb has only the in-frame clones, and not every one. The sample has about 330,000 clones; approximately 90% are singletons. Specimen: PBMCs. These receptors all come from a woman aged 18-29 years in good health and CMV-seronegative.

The V gene is TRBV28, the J gene TRBJ2-2; D perhaps matches TRBD2 (7 bases). Germline CDR1 is MDHEN and CDR2 is SYDVKM. There are 17 residues in the CDR3. Trimming cost V 3 bases and J 6 bases, with 20 bases left between them. The CDR3 here is CASSFRAGEGHAGELFF. The CDR3 DNA reads TGTGCCAGCAGTTTCCGGGCAGGGGAGGGTCACGCCGGGGAGCTGTTTTTT.

CDR3 nucleotides: TGTGCCAGCAGCTCGAAAGACAGGGGTATCTACGAGCAGTACTTC. Amino acid sequence: CASSSKDRGIYEQYF. The J gene is TRBJ2-7, the V gene TRBV7-2, with 8 nucleotides matching TRBD1. This CDR3 spans 15 amino acids. V was pared by 4 bases and J by 3 bases, with 8 bases of the junction left unmatched. Germline CDR1 and CDR2: SGHTA and FQGNSA.

V usage is TRBV7-3 and J usage is TRBJ1-1; D may be TRBD1 (6 bases). Germline CDR1 reads SGHTA; CDR2 reads FQGTGA. Trimming stripped 5 bases from V and 4 bases from J, with 20 bases between. The CDR3 extends over 16 amino acids. The DNA of the CDR3 is TGTGCCAGCAGCCCGGGACACCTCTCCGTGGGCACTGAAGCTTTCTTT. It specifies CASSPGHLSVGTEAFF.

V is TRBV7-2 and J is TRBJ1-4; D gene uncertain. The V gene lost 3 bases and the J gene lost 2 bases, with 4 bases spanning the gap. Germline V lookup: CDR1 SGHTA, CDR2 FQGNSA. The CDR3 has 13 residues. The CDR3 DNA follows: TGTGCCAGCAGCTTGAGTACTAATGAAAAACTGTTTTTT. Residues: CASSLSTNEKLFF.

V and J are TRBV4-3 and TRBJ2-1; no clear D gene. V was cut by 1 base and J by 4 bases, with 14 bases left in between. This CDR3 spans 16 amino acids. In germline, CDR1 is LGHNA, CDR2 YSLEER. CDR3 sequence: CASSQAADTAYNEQFF. The CDR3 region has the DNA TGCGCCAGCAGCCAAGCTGCAGACACGGCTTACAATGAGCAGTTCTTC.

The sample holds a few counts of this clone. This sequence joins TRBV5-1 and TRBJ2-1, with 13 bases fitting TRBD2. From germline, CDR1 is SGHRS and CDR2 YFSETQ. Unmatched junction bases numbered 5, after V lost 0 bases and J lost 8 bases. The CDR3 has 16 amino acids. CDR3 sequence reads: CASSLGGLAGTHEQFF. The CDR3 bases are TGCGCCAGCAGCTTGGGGGGACTAGCGGGAACGCATGAGCAGTTCTTC. The full variable domain, completed using reference TRBV5-1 and TRBJ2-1, is KAGVTQTPRYLIKTRGQQVTLSCSPISGHRSVSWYQQTPGQGLQFLFEYFSETQRNKGNFPGRFSGRQFSNSRSEMNVSTLELGDSALYLCASSLGGLAGTHEQFFGPGTRLTVL.

CDR3 nucleotides: TGTGCCAGCAGCTTAGGAAACATTGCGGGAGGGTTGGGTAAGCAGTACTTC. This encodes CASSLGNIAGGLGKQYF. The rearrangement uses TRBV7-8 and TRBJ2-7; 9 nucleotides match TRBD2. In germline, CDR1 is SGHVS, CDR2 FQNEAQ. The length of the CDR3 is 17 residues. The V and J ends lost 1 base and 8 bases, in that order; junction bases with no gene match: 15.

CDR3 DNA: TGTGCCAGCAGGACCCAGGGGAGTAATGAAAAACTGTTTTTT. Its protein is CASRTQGSNEKLFF. The chain joins TRBV2 to TRBJ1-4, with D maybe TRBD1 (6 bases). This CDR3 comprises 14 residues. CDR1 is SNHLY and CDR2 is FYNNEI in the germline V gene. Trimming took 6 bases from V and 4 from J, leaving 12 bases between them.

This chain links TRBV29-1 with TRBJ2-1, with TRBD2 as a possible D gene (5 bases). Trimming removed 6 bases at V and 0 bases at J, with 18 bases between. Per germline, CDR1 SQVTM and CDR2 ANQGSEA. This CDR3 region has 16 residues. CDR3 loop: CSVNGLENGSYNEQFF. CDR3 in DNA: TGCAGCGTAAATGGACTCGAGAATGGCTCCTACAATGAGCAGTTCTTC.

The chain's CDR3 is CASSQQSNNQPQHF. The CDR3 DNA reads as TGTGCCAGCAGTCAACAGAGCAACAATCAGCCCCAGCATTTT. This chain connects TRBV6-1 to TRBJ1-5, with no clear D. Trimming took off 5 bases at V and 3 bases at J, with 11 bases between the two ends. The CDR3 extends over 14 amino acids. The germline V gene has CDR1 MNHNS and CDR2 SASEGT.

This chain links TRBV2 with TRBJ2-3; 13 nucleotides align to TRBD2. The trim removed 4 bases at V and 6 bases at J, leaving 7 bases unmatched. Germline V gene sequence: CDR1 SNHLY, CDR2 FYNNEI. The CDR3 has 16 residues. The CDR3 coding sequence is TGTGCCAGCAGTGGAGGACTAGCGGGAGCGGGGGATACGCAGTATTTT. Residues: CASSGGLAGAGDTQYF.

The chain has TRBV29-1 and TRBJ2-3, with a tentative D call TRBD2 (6 bases). Germline CDR1 and CDR2: SQVTM and ANQGSEA. The CDR3 covers 12 residues. The ends were cut back, 7 bases at V and 4 bases at J, with 12 bases in the middle. CDR3 nucleotides: TGCAGCGCCGGAGGGCGGGCAGATACGCAGTATTTT. Translating it yields CSAGGRADTQYF.

The V and J genes are TRBV4-1 and TRBJ2-5; 10 positions match TRBD1. The V gene's germline CDR1 is MGHRA and CDR2 YSYEKL. The CDR3 covers 16 residues. With 3 bases clipped from V and 4 bases from J, the junction kept 8 bases outside the gene matches. CDR3 sequence reads: CASSHWTGGKGETQYF. In DNA, the CDR3 is TGCGCCAGCAGCCACTGGACAGGGGGAAAGGGAGAGACCCAGTACTTC.

The V gene is TRBV7-2, the J gene TRBJ2-7, with TRBD2 identical over 11 bases. The germline gives CDR1 SGHTA, CDR2 FQGNSA. V dropped 7 bases and J dropped 3; count of bases not matched to a gene: 14. The CDR3 runs to 17 residues. CDR3 DNA: TGTGCCAGCACCGTCACGGGGCTAGCGGGAGGTTTCTACGAGCAGTACTTC. Translating it yields CASTVTGLAGGFYEQYF.

V usage is TRBV27 and J usage is TRBJ2-1; TRBD2 agrees at 7 bases. CDR3 length: 17 residues. V lost 0 bases and J lost 3; bases outside the gene matches: 8. The germline V gene encodes CDR1 MNHEY and CDR2 SMNVEV (reference sequence). The CDR3 coding sequence is TGTGCCAGCAGTTTATCGGAGGGCGGGGGACTCTACAATGAGCAGTTCTTC. Encoded protein: CASSLSEGGGLYNEQFF.

The V call is TRBV27, the J call TRBJ2-7; 10 bases fit TRBD2. The CDR3 has 14 residues. Trimming removed 5 bases from V and 3 bases from J; junction bases left unmatched: 4. Germline lookup yields CDR1 MNHEY and CDR2 SMNVEV (reference sequence). CDR3 coding DNA: TGTGCCAGCAGTCCTAGCGGGAGTGTCTACGAGCAGTACTTC. Translated: CASSPSGSVYEQYF.

This clone was recorded once. The V call is TRBV27, the J call TRBJ1-5, with 9 bases fitting TRBD1. V gave up 5 bases and J gave up 3 bases; unmatched junction bases: 8. There are 16 residues in the CDR3. CDR1 MNHEY and CDR2 SMNVEV come from the germline V gene (reference sequence). The CDR3 nucleotides read TGTGCCAGCAGTCAATCGACAGGGGGATTCAATCAGCCCCAGCATTTT. It is translated as CASSQSTGGFNQPQHF.

This clone appeared a single time. This chain connects TRBV9 to TRBJ2-5; a possible D gene is TRBD1 (5 bases). This CDR3 spans 13 amino acids. CDR1 is SGDLS, CDR2 YYNGEE, per germline. V lost 0 bases and J lost 4, with 7 bases in between. The CDR3 DNA follows: TGTGCCAGCAGCGTAGGTGGGGCAGAGACCCAGTACTTC. It yields the protein CASSVGGAETQYF.

This chain joins TRBV9 and TRBJ2-3, with 10 bases identical to TRBD2. The CDR3 is 17 amino acids. CDR1 SGDLS and CDR2 YYNGEE come from the germline V gene. J gave up 2 bases and V 3 bases, and 9 bases lay outside the gene matches. CDR3 in amino acids: CASSATLAGEFTDTQYF. The CDR3 nucleotides are TGTGCCAGCAGCGCAACTCTAGCGGGAGAGTTCACAGATACGCAGTATTTT.

The chain is built from TRBV4-1 and TRBJ2-3, with D unresolved. CDR1 and CDR2 (germline): MGHRA, YSYEKL. The V and J ends lost 0 bases and 6 bases respectively, with 10 bases between them. This CDR3 has 14 residues. This chain's CDR3 is CASSQERSRDTQYF. As DNA, the CDR3 is TGCGCCAGCAGCCAAGAACGTTCCCGGGATACGCAGTATTTT.

Concerning this clone: This CDR3 is also generated by other DNA sequences in the sample. V gene TRBV5-1 combines with J gene TRBJ2-1; D uncertain. This CDR3 has 17 residues. V was cut by 1 base and J by 0 bases, with 14 bases left in between. Per germline, CDR1 SGHRS and CDR2 YFSETQ. In DNA form, the CDR3 reads TGCGCCAGCAGCTTGTCGGGTAGCACGAGCTCCTACAATGAGCAGTTCTTC. Amino acids: CASSLSGSTSSYNEQFF.

This sequence joins TRBV19 and TRBJ2-5; 8 bases fit TRBD1. From germline, CDR1 is LNHDA and CDR2 SQIVND (reference sequence). The CDR3 sequence is 14 residues long. V lost 5 bases and J lost 7; bases outside the gene matches: 9. CDR3 protein: CASSEDRVRVTQYF. Written as DNA, the CDR3 is TGTGCCAGTAGTGAGGACAGGGTTAGGGTGACCCAGTACTTC.

The gene calls are TRBV6-5 and TRBJ2-3; D might be TRBD2 (6 bases). Germline assignment: CDR1 MNHEY and CDR2 SVGAGI. The CDR3 runs 13 residues. The ends were cut back, 10 bases at V and 4 bases at J, with 15 bases in the middle. DNA of the CDR3: TGTGCCACCTCATCCGGGAGCCCAGATACGCAGTATTTT. Protein sequence: CATSSGSPDTQYF.